A selection of T cell receptor beta chains follows, all from one sample in a study of CD8 T cells in Susac syndrome. A single record per CDR3 protein comes from TCRdb applying MiXCR to the immunoSEQ multiplex PCR reads. The sample includes some 200,000 distinct CDR3 sequences, under 97% of them seen just once. The sample was CD4+ T cells from PBMCs. The origin of the receptors is a human donor with Susac syndrome. The CDR3 runs from the conserved cysteine through the conserved F or W. The D gene is left open where the match is weak. The size of a clone is reported for some rows only, either as once, few or many, or as a class for expanded clones.

D gene: TRBD2
V gene: TRBV12-3/TRBV12-4
clone size: -
J gene: TRBJ2-7
CDR3 protein: CASSLAGVAEQYF
CDR3 DNA: TGTGCCAGCAGTCTAGCGGGGGTCGCCGAGCAGTACTTC

D gene: -
V gene: TRBV20-1
clone size: few
J gene: TRBJ2-5
CDR3 protein: CSARAGYQETQYF
CDR3 DNA: TGCAGTGCTAGAGCTGGTTACCAAGAGACCCAGTACTTC

D gene: -
V gene: TRBV5-4
clone size: -
J gene: TRBJ2-7
CDR3 protein: CASSFPGRTGPYEQYF
CDR3 DNA: TGTGCCAGCAGCTTCCCTGGGAGGACTGGCCCCTACGAGCAGTACTTC

D gene: TRBD2
V gene: TRBV7-3
clone size: -
J gene: TRBJ2-2
CDR3 protein: CASSLSSGVTELFF
CDR3 DNA: TGTGCCAGCAGCTTATCGAGCGGGGTTACCGAGCTGTTTTTT

D gene: TRBD1
V gene: TRBV2
clone size: -
J gene: TRBJ1-5
CDR3 protein: CASSEGGQGWQPQHF
CDR3 DNA: TGTGCCAGCAGTGAAGGGGGACAGGGATGGCAGCCCCAGCATTTT

D gene: -
V gene: TRBV5-1
clone size: -
J gene: TRBJ2-2
CDR3 protein: CASSLVVPTGELFF
CDR3 DNA: TGCGCCAGCAGCTTGGTTGTTCCCACCGGGGAGCTGTTTTTT

D gene: TRBD1
V gene: TRBV30
clone size: -
J gene: TRBJ2-3
CDR3 protein: CAWSLTGQYTQYF
CDR3 DNA: TGTGCCTGGAGTCTCACGGGACAGTATACGCAGTATTTT

D gene: -
V gene: TRBV7-7
clone size: -
J gene: TRBJ1-5
CDR3 protein: CASSFLGVGVLGQPQHF
CDR3 DNA: TGTGCCAGCAGCTTCTTAGGTGTAGGGGTACTGGGACAGCCCCAGCATTTT

D gene: TRBD1
V gene: TRBV27
clone size: -
J gene: TRBJ2-7
CDR3 protein: CASSLLQGALDEQYF
CDR3 DNA: TGTGCCAGCAGTTTATTACAGGGGGCGCTGGACGAGCAGTACTTC

D gene: TRBD1
V gene: TRBV30
clone size: -
J gene: TRBJ1-2
CDR3 protein: CAWSTLNSGTAYGYTF
CDR3 DNA: TGTGCCTGGAGCACCCTTAACTCCGGGACAGCATATGGCTACACCTTC

D gene: -
V gene: TRBV6-5
clone size: -
J gene: TRBJ2-1
CDR3 protein: CASSYIDEQFF
CDR3 DNA: TGTGCCAGCAGTTACATCGATGAGCAGTTCTTC

D gene: -
V gene: TRBV28
clone size: -
J gene: TRBJ1-2
CDR3 protein: CASSSGLGDSPYGYTF
CDR3 DNA: TGTGCCAGCAGTTCAGGCCTCGGTGACAGCCCCTATGGCTACACCTTC

D gene: TRBD1
V gene: TRBV30
clone size: -
J gene: TRBJ2-2
CDR3 protein: CAWRAGTVNTGELFF
CDR3 DNA: TGTGCCTGGAGGGCCGGGACAGTGAACACCGGGGAGCTGTTTTTT